One sample yielded the 15 T cell receptor beta chains listed below, sequenced in a study of T cells after yellow fever vaccination. TCRdb called the 5' RACE reads again in MiXCR, with one record for every CDR3 protein. The sample has 500,000 to 650,000 distinct CDR3 sequences; about 12% are singletons. The material sequenced was PBMCs, taken on the day of the yellow fever booster vaccination. These receptors were obtained from a man in his thirties or forties who received the YFV17D yellow fever vaccine.

V gene TRBV27 combines with J gene TRBJ1-4, with D possibly TRBD1 on 6 matching bases. V was cut by 6 bases and J by 11 bases, with 16 bases left in between. Germline CDR1 reads MNHEY; CDR2 reads SMNVEV (reference sequence). The length of the CDR3 is 13 residues. The CDR3 DNA reads TGTGCCAGCAGGCCTACAGGGTACAAGAAACTGTTTTTT. Its protein product is CASRPTGYKKLFF.

The chain recombines TRBV6-2 or TRBV6-3 with TRBJ1-2; D call uncertain. Looked up from germline, CDR1 is MNHEY and CDR2 is SVGEGT. Trimming cost V 5 bases and J 3 bases, with 10 bases left between them. There are 13 residues in the CDR3. The CDR3 DNA reads as TGTGCCAGCAGTCAATCGACATACTATGGCTACACCTTC. It encodes CASSQSTYYGYTF.

This clonotype was seen many times. The chain recombines TRBV29-1 with TRBJ2-1, with D maybe TRBD1 (5 bases). Germline lookup yields CDR1 SQVTM and CDR2 ANQGSEA. CDR3 length: 12 amino acids. V shed 6 bases and J shed 0 bases, with 6 bases lying between them. The CDR3 sequence: CSVRVSYNEQFF. For the CDR3, the DNA is TGCAGCGTCAGGGTCTCCTACAATGAGCAGTTCTTC.

This clonotype was detected only a few times. The V and J genes are TRBV30 and TRBJ2-3, with 9 bases identical to TRBD2. This CDR3 is built from 19 residues. Germline V lookup: CDR1 GTSNPN, CDR2 SVGIG (reference sequence). The V gene end was trimmed by 0 bases and the J gene end by 0 bases; junction bases not matched to a gene: 13. The CDR3 is CAWSVPRLAGPTSTDTQYF. CDR3 DNA sequence: TGTGCCTGGAGTGTACCGAGGCTAGCGGGACCTACTAGCACAGATACGCAGTATTTT.

This clonotype was detected only a few times. This sequence joins TRBV14 and TRBJ2-1, with unresolved D. V lost 2 bases to trimming and J lost 4 bases, with 6 bases between them. CDR1 is SGHDN and CDR2 is FVKESK in the germline V gene. This CDR3 contains 13 residues. The CDR3 nucleotides are TGTGCCAGCAGCCAACTTCTGTACAATGAGCAGTTCTTC. It yields the protein CASSQLLYNEQFF.

This clonotype was seen a few times. The chain uses TRBV5-1 and TRBJ2-7, with D perhaps matching TRBD1 or TRBD2 (6 bases each). The V end was cut by 0 bases, the J end by 3 bases, with 13 bases between. This CDR3 has 15 amino acids. Per the germline V gene, CDR1 is SGHRS and CDR2 is YFSETQ. The CDR3 spells CASSLGGGHLYEQYF. The DNA for the CDR3 is TGCGCCAGCAGCTTGGGAGGGGGGCACCTCTACGAGCAGTACTTC.

This clonotype has a count of ten or more. The chain joins TRBV7-2 to TRBJ1-1; a weak D match, TRBD1 (5 bases). V lost 3 bases to trimming and J lost 0 bases, with 8 bases between them. Germline CDR1 and CDR2: SGHTA and FQGNSA. The CDR3 is made up of 14 amino acids. The CDR3 protein is CASSFQGLNTEAFF. The CDR3 DNA is TGTGCCAGCAGCTTTCAGGGATTGAACACTGAAGCTTTCTTT.

The chain combines TRBV20-1 with TRBJ2-1, with TRBD2 matching over 10 bases. The CDR3 is 17 residues long. CDR1 is DFQATT and CDR2 is SNEGSKA in the germline V gene (reference sequence). Trimming removed 4 bases from V and 0 bases from J; junction bases left unmatched: 9. The CDR3 DNA reads TGCAGTGCTATGATTAGCGGGAGGTCCGGCTCCTACAATGAGCAGTTCTTC. Protein sequence: CSAMISGRSGSYNEQFF.

In its sample, this clonotype was seen many times. This chain joins TRBV7-2 and TRBJ2-7, with 10 bases aligning to TRBD2. The CDR3 is made up of 14 amino acids. CDR1 SGHTA and CDR2 FQGNSA come from the germline V gene. V trimming: 4 bases; J trimming: 4 bases; junction bases outside the gene matches: 4. This CDR3 is CASSSDSGRYEQYF. In DNA form, the CDR3 reads TGTGCCAGCAGCTCGGATAGCGGGAGGTACGAGCAGTACTTC. Using reference TRBV7-2 and TRBJ2-7 for the parts outside the CDR3, the full variable domain is GAGVSQSPSNKVTEKGKDVELRCDPISGHTALYWYRQSLGQGLEFLIYFQGNSAPDKSGLPSDRFSAERTGGSVSTLTIQRTQQEDSAVYLCASSSDSGRYEQYFGPGTRLTVT.

This clonotype appeared many times. The genes are TRBV7-2 and TRBJ2-5; unclear D gene. The CDR3 consists of 13 residues. Germline CDR1 and CDR2: SGHTA and FQGNSA. V lost 1 base to trimming and J lost 1 base, with 4 bases between them. Written as DNA, the CDR3 is TGTGCCAGCAGCTTAGGGGGCCAAGAGACCCAGTACTTC. The encoded protein is CASSLGGQETQYF.

V gene TRBV27 combines with J gene TRBJ2-1; 11 bases line up with TRBD1. Germline V CDR1 and CDR2: MNHEY, SMNVEV (reference sequence). This CDR3 is built from 20 residues. Trimming removed 3 bases from V and 0 bases from J; junction bases left unmatched: 13. Here the CDR3 DNA reads TGTGCCAGCAGTTTTTTGGTCCGGACAGGGGGCCCGAGCTCCTACAATGAGCAGTTCTTC. As protein: CASSFLVRTGGPSSYNEQFF.

There are a few counts of this clonotype. V gene TRBV7-7 combines with J gene TRBJ2-5; possible D gene TRBD1, 6 bases. Trimming cost V 1 base and J 2 bases, with 14 bases left between them. This CDR3 has 16 amino acids. Germline lookup yields CDR1 SSHAT and CDR2 FNYEAQ (reference sequence). DNA for the CDR3: TGTGCCAGCAGCTTAGGAGGTACAGGGCGACAAGAGACCCAGTACTTC. Translating gives CASSLGGTGRQETQYF.

This clonotype was counted a few times. The chain links TRBV7-2 to TRBJ2-7; TRBD2 agrees at 13 bases. The germline V gene has CDR1 SGHTA and CDR2 FQGNSA. The CDR3 runs to 15 residues. The V and J ends lost 2 bases and 4 bases, in that order; junction bases with no gene match: 2. The CDR3: CASSLQGLAGYEQYF. In nucleotides, the CDR3 is TGTGCCAGCAGCTTACAGGGACTAGCGGGATACGAGCAGTACTTC.

This clonotype turned up a few times. The genes are TRBV7-9 and TRBJ2-7; 9 bases align to TRBD2. The germline V gene encodes CDR1 SEHNR and CDR2 FQNEAQ (reference sequence). CDR3 length equals 16 residues. V was pared by 5 bases and J by 2 bases, with 10 bases of the junction left unmatched. In DNA, the CDR3 is TGTGCCAGCAGCCTACCCACTAGCGGGTTAACCTACGAGCAGTACTTC. Translation: CASSLPTSGLTYEQYF.

The chain joins TRBV18 to TRBJ2-3; weak D call: TRBD1 (6 bases). The CDR3 length is 16 residues. Germline CDR1 is KGHSH and CDR2 is LQKENI. V shed 3 bases and J shed 0 bases, with 13 bases lying between them. The CDR3 DNA follows: TGTGCCAGCTCACCTTCACAGGGCCCTAGCACAGATACGCAGTATTTT. Translating gives CASSPSQGPSTDTQYF. Based on the CDR3 plus reference TRBV18 and TRBJ2-3, the full variable domain is NAGVMQNPRHLVRRRGQEARLRCSPMKGHSHVYWYRQLPEEGLKFMVYLQKENIIDESGMPKERFSAEFPKEGPSILRIQQVVRGDSAAYFCASSPSQGPSTDTQYFGPGTRLTVL.